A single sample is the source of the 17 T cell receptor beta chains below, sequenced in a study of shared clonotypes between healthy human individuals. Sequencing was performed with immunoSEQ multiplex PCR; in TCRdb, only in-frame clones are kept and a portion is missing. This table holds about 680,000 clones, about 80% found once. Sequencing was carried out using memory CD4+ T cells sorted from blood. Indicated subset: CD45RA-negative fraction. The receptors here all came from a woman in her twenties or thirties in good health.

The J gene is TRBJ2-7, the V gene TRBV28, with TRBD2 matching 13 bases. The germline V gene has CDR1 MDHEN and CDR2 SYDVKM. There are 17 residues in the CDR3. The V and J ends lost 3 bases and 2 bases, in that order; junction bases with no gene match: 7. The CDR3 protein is CASSFNGLAGAPYEQYF. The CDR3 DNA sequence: TGTGCCAGCAGTTTTAACGGACTAGCGGGAGCCCCCTACGAGCAGTACTTC.

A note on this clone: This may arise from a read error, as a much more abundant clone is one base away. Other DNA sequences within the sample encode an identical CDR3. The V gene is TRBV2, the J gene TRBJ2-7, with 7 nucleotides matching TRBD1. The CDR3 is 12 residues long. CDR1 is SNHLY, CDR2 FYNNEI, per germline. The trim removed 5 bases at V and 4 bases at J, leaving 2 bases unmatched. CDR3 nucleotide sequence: TGTGCCAGCAGTTTACAGGGGTACGAGCAGTACTTC. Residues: CASSLQGYEQYF.

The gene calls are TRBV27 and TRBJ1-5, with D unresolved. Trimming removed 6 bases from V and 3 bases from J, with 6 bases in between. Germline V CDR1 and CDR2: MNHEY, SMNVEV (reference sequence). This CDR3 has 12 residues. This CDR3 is CASSHPNQPQHF. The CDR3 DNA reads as TGTGCCAGCAGCCACCCCAATCAGCCCCAGCATTTT.

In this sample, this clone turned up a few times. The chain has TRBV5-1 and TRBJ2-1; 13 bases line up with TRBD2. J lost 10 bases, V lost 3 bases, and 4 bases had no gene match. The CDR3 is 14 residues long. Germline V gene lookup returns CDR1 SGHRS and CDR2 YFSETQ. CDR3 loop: CASSSGTSGMEQFF. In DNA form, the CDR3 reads TGCGCCAGCAGCTCCGGGACTAGCGGGATGGAGCAGTTCTTC.

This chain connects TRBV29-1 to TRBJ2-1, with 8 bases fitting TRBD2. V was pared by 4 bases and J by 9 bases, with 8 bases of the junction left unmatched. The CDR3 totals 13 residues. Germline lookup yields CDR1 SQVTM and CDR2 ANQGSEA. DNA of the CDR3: TGCAGCGTTGGTGGTAGCGGGAAGGGTGAGCAGTTCTTC. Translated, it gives CSVGGSGKGEQFF.

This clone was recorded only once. The CDR3 here is CASSRSQGSNQPQHF. The CDR3 DNA reads as TGTGCCAGCTCACGCTCTCAGGGAAGCAATCAGCCCCAGCATTTT. The chain carries TRBV18 and TRBJ1-5; the D gene is possibly TRBD1 (5 bases). The V end lost 4 bases, the J end lost 1 base, and 11 bases lay between the germline ends. The CDR3 length is 15 residues. Per germline, CDR1 KGHSH and CDR2 LQKENI.

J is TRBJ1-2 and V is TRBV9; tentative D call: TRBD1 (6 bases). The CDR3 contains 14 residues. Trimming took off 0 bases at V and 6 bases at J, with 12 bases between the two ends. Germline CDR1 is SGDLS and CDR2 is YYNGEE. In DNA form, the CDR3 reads TGTGCCAGCAGCGTAGTAGGGGGATCCGATGGCTACACCTTC. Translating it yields CASSVVGGSDGYTF.

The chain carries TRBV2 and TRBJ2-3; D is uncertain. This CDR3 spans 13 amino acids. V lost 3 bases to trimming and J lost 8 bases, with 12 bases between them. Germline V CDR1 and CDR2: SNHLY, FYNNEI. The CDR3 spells CASSEAGYGTQYF. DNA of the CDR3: TGTGCCAGCAGTGAGGCAGGCTATGGTACGCAGTATTTT.

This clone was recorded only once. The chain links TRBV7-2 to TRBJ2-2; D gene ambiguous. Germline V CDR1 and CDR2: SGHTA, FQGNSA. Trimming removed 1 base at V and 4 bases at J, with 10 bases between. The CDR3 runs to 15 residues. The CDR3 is CASSLGVYATGELFF. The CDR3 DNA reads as TGTGCCAGCAGCTTAGGGGTTTACGCCACCGGGGAGCTGTTTTTT. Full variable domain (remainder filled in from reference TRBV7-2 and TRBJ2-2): GAGVSQSPSNKVTEKGKDVELRCDPISGHTALYWYRQSLGQGLEFLIYFQGNSAPDKSGLPSDRFSAERTGGSVSTLTIQRTQQEDSAVYLCASSLGVYATGELFFGEGSRLTVL.

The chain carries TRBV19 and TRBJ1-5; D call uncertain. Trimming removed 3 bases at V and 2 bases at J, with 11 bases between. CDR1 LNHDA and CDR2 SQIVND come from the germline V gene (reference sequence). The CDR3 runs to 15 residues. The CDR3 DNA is TGTGCCAGTAGTATTTCGGGGAGAGGCAATCAGCCCCAGCATTTT. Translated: CASSISGRGNQPQHF.

CDR3 residues: CASTVGTHQETQYF. The DNA for the CDR3 is TGCGCCAGCACAGTGGGGACCCACCAAGAGACCCAGTACTTC. This chain links TRBV5-1 with TRBJ2-5, with D tentatively TRBD1 or TRBD2 (5 bases each). The V gene's germline CDR1 is SGHRS and CDR2 YFSETQ. V lost 6 bases, J lost 0 bases, and 12 bases lay in between. The CDR3 length is 14 residues.

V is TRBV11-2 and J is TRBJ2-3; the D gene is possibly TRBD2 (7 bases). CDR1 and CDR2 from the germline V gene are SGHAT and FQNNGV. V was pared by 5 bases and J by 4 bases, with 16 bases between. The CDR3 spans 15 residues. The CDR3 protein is CASSPRGAGADTQYF. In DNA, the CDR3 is TGTGCCAGCAGCCCTCGGGGGGCGGGAGCAGATACGCAGTATTTT.

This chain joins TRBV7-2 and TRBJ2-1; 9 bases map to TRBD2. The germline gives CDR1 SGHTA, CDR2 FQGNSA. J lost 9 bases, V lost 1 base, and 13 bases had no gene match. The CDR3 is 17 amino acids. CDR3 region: CASSLGLGSGRAGEQFF. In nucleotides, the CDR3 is TGTGCCAGCAGCTTAGGATTGGGTAGCGGGAGAGCGGGTGAGCAGTTCTTC. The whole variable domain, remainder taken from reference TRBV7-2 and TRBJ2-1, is GAGVSQSPSNKVTEKGKDVELRCDPISGHTALYWYRQSLGQGLEFLIYFQGNSAPDKSGLPSDRFSAERTGGSVSTLTIQRTQQEDSAVYLCASSLGLGSGRAGEQFFGPGTRLTVL.

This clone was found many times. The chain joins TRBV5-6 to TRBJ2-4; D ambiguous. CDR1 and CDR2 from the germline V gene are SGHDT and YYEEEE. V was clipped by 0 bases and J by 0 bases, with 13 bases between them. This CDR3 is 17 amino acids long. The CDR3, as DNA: TGTGCCAGCAGCTTGGGCGTGAGTGGAGCAGCCAAAAACATTCAGTACTTC. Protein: CASSLGVSGAAKNIQYF. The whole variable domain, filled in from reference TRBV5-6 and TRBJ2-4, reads DAGVTQSPTHLIKTRGQQVTLRCSPKSGHDTVSWYQQALGQGPQFIFQYYEEEERQRGNFPDRFSGHQFPNYSSELNVNALLLGDSALYLCASSLGVSGAAKNIQYFGAGTRLSVL.

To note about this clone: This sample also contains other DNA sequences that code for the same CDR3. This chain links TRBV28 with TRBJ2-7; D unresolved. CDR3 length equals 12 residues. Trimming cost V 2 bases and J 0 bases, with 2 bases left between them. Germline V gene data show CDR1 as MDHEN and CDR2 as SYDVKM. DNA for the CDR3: TGTGCCAGCAGTTTAGGCTCCTACGAGCAGTACTTC. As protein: CASSLGSYEQYF.

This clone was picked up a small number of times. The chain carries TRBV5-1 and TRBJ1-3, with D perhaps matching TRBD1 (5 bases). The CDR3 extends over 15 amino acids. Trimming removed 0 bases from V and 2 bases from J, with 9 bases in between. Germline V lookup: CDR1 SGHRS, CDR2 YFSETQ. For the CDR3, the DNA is TGCGCCAGCAGCTTGGAGTTGGGACCTGGAAACACCATATATTTT. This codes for CASSLELGPGNTIYF.

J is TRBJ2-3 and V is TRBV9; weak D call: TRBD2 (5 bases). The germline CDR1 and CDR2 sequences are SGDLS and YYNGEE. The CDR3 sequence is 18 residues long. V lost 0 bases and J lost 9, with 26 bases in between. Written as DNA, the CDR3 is TGTGCCAGCAGCGTAGGCGGTCAGCGGAACACAGCATATGACACGCAGTATTTT. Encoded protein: CASSVGGQRNTAYDTQYF. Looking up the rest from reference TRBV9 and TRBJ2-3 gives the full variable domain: DSGVTQTPKHLITATGQRVTLRCSPRSGDLSVYWYQQSLDQGLQFLIQYYNGEERAKGNILERFSAQQFPDLHSELNLSSLELGDSALYFCASSVGGQRNTAYDTQYFGPGTRLTVL.